This TCR beta chain was observed in a study of cytomegalovirus exposure and HLA in healthy donors. Study as a whole: Early release data held tens of millions of unique TCRs from HLA-typed donors. Among 350 to 500 genotyped donors, more than 65% fell in the Caucasian-associated ancestry cluster. Regarding the study as a whole: V- and J-gene trimming of TCR beta was linked (in a later analysis) to a missense DCLRE1C variant.

With respect to this clone: Its specificity is not known.

Use of 60 Vbeta and 13 Jbeta primers characterized the PCR. Methods used by the authors: An analysis that came later counted 80 million or so unique TCR beta chains, 10 million to 11 million shared. TCRdb's copy holds only in-frame clones and misses some; the assay was immunoSEQ multiplex PCR. The V and J calls and clone size come from that table; D and trimming were worked out from the DNA. The sample carries around 170,000 clones, around 75% recorded once. The receptor was derived from a man between 35 and 55 years old in good health and CMV-seropositive. Sequencing was done on a sample of PBMCs.

In DNA, the CDR3 is TGTGCCGATCAGATGCAGGGCGACTACAATGAGCAGTTCTTC. Translated, it gives CADQMQGDYNEQFF. V gene TRBV7-9 combines with J gene TRBJ2-1; perhaps TRBD1 as D (5 bases). CDR1 SEHNR and CDR2 FQNEAQ come from the germline V gene (reference sequence). The CDR3 runs 14 residues. The V end was cut by 11 bases, the J end by 3 bases, with 17 bases between.